What follows describes a single T cell receptor (beta chain). Original processing notes: Reference gene primer amplification in the assay estimated nucleated cell counts. Clones were sequenced by immunoSEQ multiplex PCR, and TCRdb holds only the in-frame ones, with some missing. Clonal size and the V and J genes are those of that table, whereas D and trimming came from the DNA. The sample holds roughly 62,000 clones, around 80% seen once. Germline assignment: CDR1 SGHDT and CDR2 YYEEEE. Trimming removed 2 bases at V and 3 bases at J, with 12 bases between. The CDR3 runs 15 residues. This entry belongs to a study of blood T cell repertoires in COVID-19. Overall study: Acute and convalescent COVID-19 samples came from the United States, Italy and Spain. From T cells, B-cell-depleted T cells, or PBMCs came the material, which was cDNA or gDNA.

Sequenced sample: peripheral blood. The chain carries TRBV5-6 and TRBJ1-5; D perhaps matches TRBD1 (5 bases). This TCR derives from a man aged 60-69 years with acute or convalescent COVID-19. This CDR3 reads CASSLLRDYNQPQHF. Written as DNA, the CDR3 is TGTGCCAGCAGCTTACTCCGGGACTACAATCAGCCCCAGCATTTT.